The clone carrying this T cell receptor beta chain was seen only a few times. The germline CDR1 and CDR2 sequences are WSHSY and SAAADI. The V end was cut by 4 bases, the J end by 6 bases, with 13 bases between. There are 14 residues in the CDR3. For TCRbeta, the library was prepared with unique molecular identifiers. TCRdb used MiXCR to reprocess the PCR reads, holding one entry per CDR3 protein. This table has 250,000 to 350,000 distinct CDR3 sequences, around 25% appearing once. The data are from a study of T-cell reconstitution after alpha-beta-depleted transplantation in children. The chain uses TRBV10-2 and TRBJ2-1; unclear D gene. The sequences come from PBMCs, mostly from graft donor cells, collected 180 days after TCRalphabeta/CD19-depleted stem cell transplant. This receptor was taken from a male patient aged 10-17 years who had a stem cell transplant for acute lymphoblastic leukemia, so the T cells may come from the graft donor. In nucleotides, the CDR3 is TGCGCCAGCAGTGTGGACCTCCGTGGCAATGAGCAGTTCTTC. Translated, it gives CASSVDLRGNEQFF.